This TCR beta chain was observed in a study of T cell changes during pregnancy in multiple sclerosis. This CDR3 is 14 amino acids long. Germline values: CDR1 SGHTA, CDR2 FQGNSA. The trim removed 3 bases at V and 6 bases at J, leaving 7 bases unmatched. Only in-frame clones appear in the TCRdb table, and some are missing; sequencing was by immunoSEQ multiplex PCR. The repertoire holds tens of thousands of clones, with 90% as singletons. The specimen was peripheral blood, collected in the second trimester of pregnancy. This clonotype was obtained from a female donor in good health, enrolled as a control in a pregnancy study. The J gene is TRBJ1-1, the V gene TRBV7-2; TRBD1 matches 7 bases. The CDR3 nucleotides read TGTGCCAGCAGCTTGACAGGGTATGGCGCTGAAGCTTTCTTT. It yields the protein CASSLTGYGAEAFF. The variable domain in full, completed from reference TRBV7-2 and TRBJ1-1, reads GAGVSQSPSNKVTEKGKDVELRCDPISGHTALYWYRQSLGQGLEFLIYFQGNSAPDKSGLPSDRFSAERTGGSVSTLTIQRTQQEDSAVYLCASSLTGYGAEAFFGQGTRLTVV.